The next 19 T cell receptor beta chains were all read from a single sample in a study of blood T cell repertoires in COVID-19. The data were produced by immunoSEQ multiplex PCR, yet TCRdb's version contains in-frame clones alone and is incomplete. The table has roughly 120,000 clones, roughly four fifths seen once. The sequenced sample consisted of peripheral blood. These TCRs come from a human donor in a cohort sampled during active COVID-19.

For the CDR3, the DNA is TGTGCCAGCAGCTTCGGACAGGGCACCACAGATACGCAGTATTTT. Translated: CASSFGQGTTDTQYF. The chain has TRBV7-9 and TRBJ2-3, with TRBD1 matching over 8 bases. V lost 3 bases to trimming and J lost 2 bases; unmatched junction nucleotides: 4. Germline V lookup: CDR1 SEHNR, CDR2 FQNEAQ (reference sequence). This CDR3 comprises 15 residues.

CDR3 DNA: TGCGCCAGCAGCTTGGGCGGGGGAACGAACACCGGGGAGCTGTTTTTT. Its protein product is CASSLGGGTNTGELFF. The gene calls are TRBV5-1 and TRBJ2-2, with 7 bases matching TRBD2. Germline trimming cut 0 bases from V and 0 bases from J; bases unmatched to any gene: 2. Germline V gene data show CDR1 as SGHRS and CDR2 as YFSETQ. The CDR3 loop spans 16 amino acids.

This sequence joins TRBV10-2 and TRBJ2-7, with D maybe TRBD1 (5 bases). The ends were cut back, 6 bases at V and 0 bases at J, with 6 bases in the middle. CDR1 and CDR2 (germline): WSHSY, SAAADI. The CDR3 consists of 12 residues. DNA of the CDR3: TGCGCCAGCAGGGACAACTCCTACGAGCAGTACTTC. Residues: CASRDNSYEQYF.

The genes are TRBV28 and TRBJ2-7; D is possibly TRBD2 (6 bases). The CDR3 is made up of 14 amino acids. V lost 6 bases, J lost 4 bases, and 16 bases lay in between. The germline CDR1 and CDR2 sequences are MDHEN and SYDVKM. The CDR3 loop is CASSPSLGGYEQYF. CDR3 DNA: TGTGCCAGCAGCCCGTCTCTCGGGGGTTACGAGCAGTACTTC. Drawing the rest from reference TRBV28 and TRBJ2-7, the complete variable domain is DVKVTQSSRYLVKRTGEKVFLECVQDMDHENMFWYRQDPGLGLRLIYFSYDVKMKEKGDIPEGYSVSREKKERFSLILESASTNQTSMYLCASSPSLGGYEQYFGPGTRLTVT.

In this sample, this clone turned up once. The chain joins TRBV5-1 to TRBJ2-7; D is undetermined. The CDR3 spans 13 residues. V was clipped by 4 bases and J by 2 bases, with 10 bases between them. Per the germline V gene, CDR1 is SGHRS and CDR2 is YFSETQ. The CDR3 loop reads CASSPRGPYEQYF. The CDR3 region has the DNA TGCGCCAGCAGCCCCCGAGGCCCCTACGAGCAGTACTTC.

The rearrangement joins TRBV30 to TRBJ2-7; 8 nucleotides match TRBD1. V was clipped by 3 bases and J by 7 bases; unmatched bases: 8. CDR3 size: 13 residues. Per the germline V gene, CDR1 is GTSNPN and CDR2 is SVGIG (reference sequence). CDR3 in DNA: TGTGCCTGGAGATCCGGGACAGGTGGTGAGCAGTACTTC. Its protein product is CAWRSGTGGEQYF.

This clone was recorded a few times. This chain's CDR3 is CASSLTDDMNTEAFF. CDR3 nucleotides: TGTGCCAGCAGCTTGACAGATGATATGAACACTGAAGCTTTCTTT. The genes are TRBV5-4 and TRBJ1-1; D is undetermined. Germline CDR1 SGHNT, CDR2 YYREEE (reference sequence). The CDR3 covers 15 residues. V was pared by 1 base and J by 0 bases, with 10 bases between.

Concerning this clone itself: An end of the junction does not agree with germline; a read error may underlie this. The gene calls are TRBV7-9 and TRBJ1-1; D not resolved. CDR3 length equals 15 residues. Germline V gene lookup returns CDR1 SEHNR and CDR2 FQNEAQ (reference sequence). CDR3 sequence: CASSLGARMNSEAFF. DNA of the CDR3: TGTGCCAGCAGCTTAGGGGCACGGATGAACTCTGAAGCTTTCTTT.

V usage is TRBV3-1 (or the pseudogene TRBV3-2) and J usage is TRBJ2-2; D is possibly TRBD2 (5 bases). This CDR3 region has 14 residues. Trimming pared 4 bases from V and 5 bases from J, leaving 11 bases between. Germline V lookup: CDR1 LGHDT, CDR2 YNNKEL (reference sequence). This CDR3 reads CASSLRRETGELFF. The CDR3 DNA reads as TGTGCCAGCAGCCTTAGACGGGAAACCGGGGAGCTGTTTTTT.

This chain uses TRBV5-1 with TRBJ1-2, with 10 bases aligning to TRBD1. The ends lost 4 bases at V and 4 bases at J; junction bases unmatched: 7. This CDR3 is 15 amino acids long. Germline CDR1 SGHRS, CDR2 YFSETQ. The CDR3 DNA reads TGCGCCAGCAGCCCCGACAGGGGGCTGGGCTATGGCTACACCTTC. Translating gives CASSPDRGLGYGYTF.

The chain joins TRBV5-5 to TRBJ2-7; tentatively, D is TRBD2 (6 bases). Germline lookup yields CDR1 SGHKS and CDR2 YYEKEE (reference sequence). V was pared by 1 base and J by 2 bases, with 16 bases between. The CDR3 sequence is 16 residues long. CDR3 residues: CASSLTTAREAYEQYF. The CDR3 region has the DNA TGTGCCAGCAGCTTGACGACGGCGAGGGAGGCCTACGAGCAGTACTTC.

V gene TRBV14 combines with J gene TRBJ2-6; no reliable D call. V gave up 4 bases and J gave up 1 base, with 17 bases separating them. CDR1 is SGHDN, CDR2 FVKESK, per germline. This CDR3 is built from 18 residues. Here the CDR3 reads CASSPLRPLISGANVLTF. The CDR3 DNA is TGTGCCAGCAGCCCCCTCAGGCCGTTGATATCTGGGGCCAACGTCCTGACTTTC.

The chain is built from TRBV12-3 or TRBV12-4 and TRBJ2-7; 7 bases are shared with TRBD2. With V trimmed by 8 bases and J by 6 bases, 4 bases remained unmatched. This CDR3 spans 11 amino acids. The CDR3 region is CASRLAGEQYF. The CDR3 DNA reads TGTGCCAGCCGACTAGCCGGCGAGCAGTACTTC.

This clone has just a few counts. The chain links TRBV5-4 to TRBJ2-7; TRBD2 aligns across 11 bases. V lost 3 bases and J lost 3; bases outside the gene matches: 8. Germline-derived CDR1 and CDR2 are SGHNT and YYREEE (reference sequence). The CDR3 is made up of 16 amino acids. The DNA of the CDR3 is TGTGCCAGCAGCTCAAGCACTAGCGGGAGAGGCTACGAGCAGTACTTC. Translated: CASSSSTSGRGYEQYF.

The rearrangement links TRBV19 to TRBJ1-6; D possibly corresponds to TRBD1 (5 bases). Germline V gives CDR1 LNHDA, CDR2 SQIVND (reference sequence). V was pared by 9 bases and J by 5 bases, with 11 bases between. This CDR3 has 13 residues. In nucleotides, the CDR3 is TGTGCCAGCAGACAGTCCGATAATTCACCCCTCCACTTT. It is translated as CASRQSDNSPLHF. The full variable domain, rest sourced from reference TRBV19 and TRBJ1-6, is DGGITQSPKYLFRKEGQNVTLSCEQNLNHDAMYWYRQDPGQGLRLIYYSQIVNDFQKGDIAEGYSVSREKKESFPLTVTSAQKNPTAFYLCASRQSDNSPLHFGNGTRLTVT.

The rearrangement uses TRBV4-1 and TRBJ2-5; 11 nucleotides agree with TRBD2. Germline V CDR1 and CDR2: MGHRA, YSYEKL. The CDR3 covers 16 residues. V gave up 6 bases and J gave up 4 bases; unmatched junction bases: 10. The CDR3 spells CASSPLLSGGAETQYF. In DNA, the CDR3 is TGCGCCAGCAGTCCCCTTCTTAGCGGGGGGGCAGAGACCCAGTACTTC.

This chain joins TRBV4-1 and TRBJ1-1; D remains unclear. Trimming shortened V by 0 bases and J by 1 base, and 15 bases separated the two germline ends. This CDR3 has 17 amino acids. Germline values: CDR1 MGHRA, CDR2 YSYEKL. CDR3 protein: CASSQDWQTIRNTEAFF. CDR3 nucleotides: TGCGCCAGCAGCCAAGATTGGCAGACTATCCGGAACACTGAAGCTTTCTTT.

The J gene is TRBJ2-7, the V gene TRBV11-3; 11 nucleotides line up with TRBD2. Looked up from germline, CDR1 is SGHNT and CDR2 is YENEEA. CDR3 size: 17 residues. J gave up 1 base and V 0 bases, and 5 bases lay outside the gene matches. The DNA for the CDR3 is TGTGCCAGCAGCTTAGAAACTAGCGGGAGTCGTTCCTACGAGCAGTACTTC. This encodes CASSLETSGSRSYEQYF.

The J gene is TRBJ1-1, the V gene TRBV24-1; perhaps TRBD1 as D (6 bases). V lost 7 bases and J lost 4, with 24 bases in between. This CDR3 spans 17 amino acids. CDR1 KGHDR and CDR2 SFDVKD come from the germline V gene. The CDR3 DNA reads as TGTGCCACCAGAGCGCTGGGACAAAAGGAGGTTGGCACTGAAGCTTTCTTT. Amino acids: CATRALGQKEVGTEAFF.